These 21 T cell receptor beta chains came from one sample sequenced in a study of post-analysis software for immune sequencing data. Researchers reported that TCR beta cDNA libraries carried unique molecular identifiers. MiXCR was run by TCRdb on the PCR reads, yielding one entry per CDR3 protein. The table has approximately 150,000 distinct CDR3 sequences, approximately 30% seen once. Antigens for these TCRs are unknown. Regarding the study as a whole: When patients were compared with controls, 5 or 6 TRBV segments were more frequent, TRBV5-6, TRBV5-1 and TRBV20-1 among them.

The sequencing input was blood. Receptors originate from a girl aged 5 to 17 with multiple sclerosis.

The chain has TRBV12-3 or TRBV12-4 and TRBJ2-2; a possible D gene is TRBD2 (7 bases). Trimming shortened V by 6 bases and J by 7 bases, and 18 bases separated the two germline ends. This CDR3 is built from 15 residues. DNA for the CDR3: TGTGCCAGCAGACCCTCGAGAGGGGGGGGCGGGGAGCTGTTTTTT. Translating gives CASRPSRGGGGELFF.

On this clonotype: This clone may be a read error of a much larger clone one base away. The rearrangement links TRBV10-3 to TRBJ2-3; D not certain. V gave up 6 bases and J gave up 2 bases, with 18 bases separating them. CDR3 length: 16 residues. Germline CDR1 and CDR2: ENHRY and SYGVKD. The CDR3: CAISSVEPRNTDTQYF. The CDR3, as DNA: TGTGCCATCAGCTCCGTCGAGCCGAGGAACACAGATACGCAGTATTTT.

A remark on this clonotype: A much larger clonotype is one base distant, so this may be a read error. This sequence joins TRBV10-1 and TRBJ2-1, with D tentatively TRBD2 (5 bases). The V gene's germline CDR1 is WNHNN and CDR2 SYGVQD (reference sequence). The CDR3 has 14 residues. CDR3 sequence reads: CASSDSGFGNGQFF. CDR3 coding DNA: TGCGCCAGCAGTGATTCGGGGTTCGGGAATGGGCAGTTCTTC.

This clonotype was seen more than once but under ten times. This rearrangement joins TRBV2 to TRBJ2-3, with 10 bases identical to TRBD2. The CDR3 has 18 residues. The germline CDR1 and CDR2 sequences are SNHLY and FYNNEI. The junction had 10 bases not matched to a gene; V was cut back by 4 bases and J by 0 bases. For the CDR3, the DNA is TGTGCCAGCAGTGTATACGGACTAGCGGATTCTAGCACAGATACGCAGTATTTT. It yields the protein CASSVYGLADSSTDTQYF.

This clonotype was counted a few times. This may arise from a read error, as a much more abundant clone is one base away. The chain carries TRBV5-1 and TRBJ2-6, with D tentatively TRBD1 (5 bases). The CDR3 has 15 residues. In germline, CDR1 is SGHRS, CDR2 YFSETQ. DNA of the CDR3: TGCGCCAGCAGCACCTCCGGAACTGGGGCCAACGTCCGGACTTTC. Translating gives CASSTSGTGANVRTF.

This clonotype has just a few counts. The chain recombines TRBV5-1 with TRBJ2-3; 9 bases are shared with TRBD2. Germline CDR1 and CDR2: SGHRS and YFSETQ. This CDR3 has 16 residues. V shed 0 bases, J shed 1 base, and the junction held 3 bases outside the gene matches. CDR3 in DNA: TGCGCCAGCAGCTTGGCGTCTAGCGGGGGCACAGATACGCAGTATTTT. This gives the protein CASSLASSGGTDTQYF.

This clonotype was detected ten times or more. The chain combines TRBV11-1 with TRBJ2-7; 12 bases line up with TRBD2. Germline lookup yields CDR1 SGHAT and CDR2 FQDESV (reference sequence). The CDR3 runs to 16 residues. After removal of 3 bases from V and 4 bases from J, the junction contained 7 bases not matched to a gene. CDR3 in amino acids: CASSFLAGGPPYEQYF. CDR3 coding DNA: TGTGCCAGCAGCTTCCTAGCGGGAGGGCCGCCTTACGAGCAGTACTTC.

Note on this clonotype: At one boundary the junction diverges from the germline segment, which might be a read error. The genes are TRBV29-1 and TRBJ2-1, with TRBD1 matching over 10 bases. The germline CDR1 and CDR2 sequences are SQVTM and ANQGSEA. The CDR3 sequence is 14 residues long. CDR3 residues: CSVDPDRGFNVQFF. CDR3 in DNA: TGCAGCGTTGATCCGGACAGGGGGTTCAATGTGCAGTTCTTC.

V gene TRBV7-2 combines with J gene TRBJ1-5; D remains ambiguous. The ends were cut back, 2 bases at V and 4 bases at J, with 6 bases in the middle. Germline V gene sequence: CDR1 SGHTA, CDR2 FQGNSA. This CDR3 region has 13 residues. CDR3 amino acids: CASSLWDNQPQHF. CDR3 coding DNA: TGTGCCAGCAGCTTATGGGATAATCAGCCCCAGCATTTT.

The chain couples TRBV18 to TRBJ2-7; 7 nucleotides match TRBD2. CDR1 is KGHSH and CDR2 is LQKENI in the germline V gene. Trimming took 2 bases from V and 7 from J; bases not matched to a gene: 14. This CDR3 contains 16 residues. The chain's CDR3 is CASSPGAGRTYNEQYF. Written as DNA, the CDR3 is TGTGCCAGCTCACCAGGGGCCGGGAGGACCTACAATGAGCAGTACTTC. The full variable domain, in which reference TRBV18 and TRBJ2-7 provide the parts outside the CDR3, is NAGVMQNPRHLVRRRGQEARLRCSPMKGHSHVYWYRQLPEEGLKFMVYLQKENIIDESGMPKERFSAEFPKEGPSILRIQQVVRGDSAAYFCASSPGAGRTYNEQYFGPGTRLTVT.

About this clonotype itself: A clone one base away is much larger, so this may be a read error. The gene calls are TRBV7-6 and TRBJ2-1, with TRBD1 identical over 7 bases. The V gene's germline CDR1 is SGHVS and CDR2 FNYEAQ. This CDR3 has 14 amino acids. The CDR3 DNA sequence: TGTGCCAGCGGCTTAGGGGCAGGGGGCAATGAGCAGTTCTTC. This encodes CASGLGAGGNEQFF. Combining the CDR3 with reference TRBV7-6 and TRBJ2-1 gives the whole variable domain GAGVSQSPRYKVTKRGQDVALRCDPISGHVSLYWYRQALGQGPEFLTYFNYEAQQDKSGLPNDRFSAERPEGSISTLTIQRTEQRDSAMYRCASGLGAGGNEQFFGPGTRLTVL.

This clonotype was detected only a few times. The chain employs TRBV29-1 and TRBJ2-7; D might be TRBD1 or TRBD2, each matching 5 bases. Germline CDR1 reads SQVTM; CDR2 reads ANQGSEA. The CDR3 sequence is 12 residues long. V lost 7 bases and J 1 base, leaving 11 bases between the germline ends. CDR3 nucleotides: TGCAGCGCTGGGACGAGGTCCTACGAGCAGTACTTC. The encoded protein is CSAGTRSYEQYF.

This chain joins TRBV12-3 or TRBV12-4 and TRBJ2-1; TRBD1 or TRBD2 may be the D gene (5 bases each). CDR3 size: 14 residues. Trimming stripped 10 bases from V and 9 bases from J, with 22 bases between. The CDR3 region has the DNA TGTGCCACACACCCTGGGGGACCTGGAGGTGAGCAGTTCTTC. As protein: CATHPGGPGGEQFF.

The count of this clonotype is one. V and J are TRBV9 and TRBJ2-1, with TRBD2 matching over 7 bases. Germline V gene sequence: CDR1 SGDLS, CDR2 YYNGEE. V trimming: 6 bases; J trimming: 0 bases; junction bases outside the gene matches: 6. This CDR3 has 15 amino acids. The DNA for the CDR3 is TGTGCCAGCAACGTGGGGGGGAGCTCCTACAATGAGCAGTTCTTC. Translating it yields CASNVGGSSYNEQFF.

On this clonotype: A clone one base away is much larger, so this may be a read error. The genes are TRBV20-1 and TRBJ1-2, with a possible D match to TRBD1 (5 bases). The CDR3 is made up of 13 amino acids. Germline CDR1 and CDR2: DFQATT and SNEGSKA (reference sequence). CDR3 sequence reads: CSATTFRGNGCTF. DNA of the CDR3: TGCAGTGCTACTACCTTTAGGGGCAATGGCTGCACCTTC.

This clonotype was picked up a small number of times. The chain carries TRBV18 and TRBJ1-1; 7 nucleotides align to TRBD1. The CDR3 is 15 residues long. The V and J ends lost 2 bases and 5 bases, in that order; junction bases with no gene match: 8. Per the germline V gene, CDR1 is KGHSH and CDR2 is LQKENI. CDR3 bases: TGTGCCAGCTCACCAGTTAGTCCAGGGGGGACTGAAGCTTTCTTT. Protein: CASSPVSPGGTEAFF.

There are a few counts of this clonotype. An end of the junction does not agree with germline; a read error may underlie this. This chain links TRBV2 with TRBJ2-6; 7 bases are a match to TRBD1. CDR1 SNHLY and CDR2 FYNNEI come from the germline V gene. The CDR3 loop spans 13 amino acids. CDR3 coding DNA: TGTGCCAGCAGTGACACAGGGGCCAACGTCCGGACTTTC. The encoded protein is CASSDTGANVRTF.

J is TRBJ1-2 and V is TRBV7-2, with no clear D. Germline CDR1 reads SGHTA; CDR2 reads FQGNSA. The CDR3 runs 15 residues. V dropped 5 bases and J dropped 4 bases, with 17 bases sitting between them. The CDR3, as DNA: TGTGCCAGCAGCCCTACTACGTCGACCCGCTATGGCTACACCTTC. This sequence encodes CASSPTTSTRYGYTF.

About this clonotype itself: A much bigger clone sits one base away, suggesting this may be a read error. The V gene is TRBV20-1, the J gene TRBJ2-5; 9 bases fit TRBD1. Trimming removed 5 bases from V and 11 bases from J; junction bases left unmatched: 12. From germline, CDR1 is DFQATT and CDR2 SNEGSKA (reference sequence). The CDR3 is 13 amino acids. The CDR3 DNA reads TGCAGTGCTCCTCGGACAGGGGAGGGTGAGCAGTACTTC. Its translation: CSAPRTGEGEQYF.

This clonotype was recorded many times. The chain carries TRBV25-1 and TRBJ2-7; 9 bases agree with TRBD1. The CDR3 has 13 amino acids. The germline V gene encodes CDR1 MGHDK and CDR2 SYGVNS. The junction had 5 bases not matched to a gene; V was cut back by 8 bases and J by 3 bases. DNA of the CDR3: TGTGCCAGCGCCGGACAGGGGCTCTACGAGCAGTACTTC. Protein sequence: CASAGQGLYEQYF.

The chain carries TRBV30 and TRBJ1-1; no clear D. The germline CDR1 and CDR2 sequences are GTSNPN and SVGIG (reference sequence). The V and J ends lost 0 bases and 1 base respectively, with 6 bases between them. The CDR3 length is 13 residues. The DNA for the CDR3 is TGTGCCTGGAGTGTCACGAGGAACACTGAAGCTTTCTTT. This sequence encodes CAWSVTRNTEAFF.